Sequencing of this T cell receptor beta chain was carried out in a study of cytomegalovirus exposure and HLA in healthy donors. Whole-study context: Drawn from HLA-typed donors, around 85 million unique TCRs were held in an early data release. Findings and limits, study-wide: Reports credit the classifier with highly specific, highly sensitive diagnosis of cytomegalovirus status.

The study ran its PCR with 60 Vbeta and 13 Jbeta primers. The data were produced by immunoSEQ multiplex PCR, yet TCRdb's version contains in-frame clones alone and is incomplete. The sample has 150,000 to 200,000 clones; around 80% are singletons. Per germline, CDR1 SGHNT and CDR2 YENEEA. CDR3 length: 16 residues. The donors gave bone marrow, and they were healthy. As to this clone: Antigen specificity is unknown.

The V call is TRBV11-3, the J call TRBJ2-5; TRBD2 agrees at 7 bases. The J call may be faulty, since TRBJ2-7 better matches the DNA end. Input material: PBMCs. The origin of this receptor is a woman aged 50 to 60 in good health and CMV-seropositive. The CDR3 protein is CASSLGGGSAAYEQYF. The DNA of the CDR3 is TGTGCCAGCAGCTTAGGGGGCGGGAGCGCCGCCTACGAGCAGTACTTC.